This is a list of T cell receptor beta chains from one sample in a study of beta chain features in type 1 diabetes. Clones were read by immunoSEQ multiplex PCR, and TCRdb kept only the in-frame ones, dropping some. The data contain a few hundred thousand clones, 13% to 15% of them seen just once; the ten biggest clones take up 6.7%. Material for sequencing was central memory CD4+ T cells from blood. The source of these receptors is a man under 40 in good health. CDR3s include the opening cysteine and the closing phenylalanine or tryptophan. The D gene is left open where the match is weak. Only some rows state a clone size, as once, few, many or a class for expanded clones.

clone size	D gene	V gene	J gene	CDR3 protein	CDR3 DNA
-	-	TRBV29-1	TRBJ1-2	CSVEDNGQSYGYTF	TGCAGCGTTGAAGATAACGGACAAAGCTATGGCTACACCTTC
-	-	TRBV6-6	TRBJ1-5	CASSSGEGKSQHF	TGTGCCAGCAGTTCAGGGGAGGGAAAGTCCCAGCATTTT
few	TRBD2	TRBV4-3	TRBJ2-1	CASTGGDRYNEQFF	TGCGCCAGCACGGGGGGGGACCGCTACAATGAGCAGTTCTTC
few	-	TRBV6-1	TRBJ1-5	CASSDGWGGTGQPQHF	TGTGCCAGCAGTGATGGTTGGGGAGGGACCGGTCAGCCCCAGCATTTT
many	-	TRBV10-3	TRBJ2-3	CAISAGNPKRADTQYF	TGTGCCATCAGTGCCGGGAACCCTAAGAGGGCAGATACGCAGTATTTT
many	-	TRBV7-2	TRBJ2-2	CASSLFWDTGELFF	TGTGCCAGCAGCTTATTTTGGGACACCGGGGAGCTGTTTTTT
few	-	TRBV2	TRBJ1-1	CASSQDVFRRGTEAFF	TGTGCCAGCAGTCAAGACGTCTTTAGGCGGGGCACTGAAGCTTTCTTT
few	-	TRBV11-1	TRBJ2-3	CASSTDRVLTDTQYF	TGTGCCAGCAGCACAGACCGGGTTTTGACAGATACGCAGTATTTT
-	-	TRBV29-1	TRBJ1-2	CSVEPGGYTF	TGCAGCGTTGAACCGGGAGGCTACACCTTC
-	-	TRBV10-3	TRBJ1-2	CAISELREDGYTF	TGTGCCATCAGTGAACTGCGAGAGGATGGCTACACCTTC
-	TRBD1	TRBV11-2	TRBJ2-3	CASSWGRGRATSTDTQYF	TGTGCCAGCAGCTGGGGTAGGGGGCGAGCGACTAGCACAGATACGCAGTATTTT
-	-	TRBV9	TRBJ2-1	CASSQDLGSYNEQFF	TGTGCCAGCAGCCAAGATTTAGGAAGCTACAATGAGCAGTTCTTC
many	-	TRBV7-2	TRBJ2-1	CASSLDRSGPSVGEQFF	TGTGCCAGCAGCTTAGACAGGTCGGGTCCAAGCGTGGGTGAGCAGTTCTTC
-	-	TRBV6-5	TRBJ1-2	CASSYSRGSRGYTF	TGTGCCAGCAGTTACTCGAGAGGGTCCCGAGGCTACACCTTC
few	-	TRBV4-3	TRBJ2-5	CASSQVFRRQETQYF	TGCGCCAGCAGCCAAGTCTTCAGGCGACAAGAGACCCAGTACTTC
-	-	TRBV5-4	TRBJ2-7	CASSWGVLLDEQYF	TGTGCCAGCAGCTGGGGGGTTCTCTTGGACGAGCAGTACTTC
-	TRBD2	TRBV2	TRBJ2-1	CASSVYRARGGSNEQFF	TGTGCCAGCAGTGTGTACCGGGCCCGGGGGGGGAGCAATGAGCAGTTCTTC
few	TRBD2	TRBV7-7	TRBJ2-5	CASNRGLAVGETQYF	TGTGCCAGCAACCGCGGACTAGCGGTTGGAGAGACCCAGTACTTC
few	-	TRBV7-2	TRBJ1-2	CASSMGRRYGYTF	TGTGCCAGCAGCATGGGACGTCGGTATGGCTACACCTTC
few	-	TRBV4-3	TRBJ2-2	CASSQGFGYNTGELFF	TGCGCCAGCAGCCAAGGGTTCGGCTACAACACCGGGGAGCTGTTTTTT
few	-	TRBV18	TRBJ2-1	CASSPPLISDYRDEQFF	TGTGCCAGCTCACCACCGTTAATATCAGACTACCGCGATGAGCAGTTCTTC
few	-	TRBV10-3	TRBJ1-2	CAISGTGAIGYTF	TGTGCCATCAGTGGCACAGGAGCCATCGGCTACACCTTC
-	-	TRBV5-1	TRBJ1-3	CASSIGTGHISGNTIYF	TGCGCCAGCAGCATAGGAACAGGTCATATCTCTGGAAACACCATATATTTT
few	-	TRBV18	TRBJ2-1	CASSPAGHDSYNEQFF	TGTGCCAGCTCACCGGCGGGACATGACTCCTACAATGAGCAGTTCTTC
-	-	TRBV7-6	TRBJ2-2	CASSLAPGADTGELFF	TGTGCCAGCAGCTTAGCCCCGGGAGCGGACACCGGGGAGCTGTTTTTT
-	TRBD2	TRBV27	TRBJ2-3	CASSLVSGGPTDTQYF	TGTGCCAGCAGTTTAGTGTCGGGAGGGCCGACAGATACGCAGTATTTT
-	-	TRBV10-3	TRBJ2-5	CAISGDQQETQYF	TGTGCCATCAGTGGGGATCAGCAAGAGACCCAGTACTTC
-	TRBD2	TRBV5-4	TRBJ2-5	CASSGLLAGEQETQYF	TGTGCCAGCAGCGGGCTCCTAGCGGGGGAGCAAGAGACCCAGTACTTC
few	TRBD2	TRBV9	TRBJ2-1	CASSVGGLAGAGNEQFF	TGTGCCAGCAGCGTAGGGGGGCTAGCGGGAGCAGGCAATGAGCAGTTCTTC
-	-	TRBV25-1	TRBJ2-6	CASSELGGRTGANVLTF	TGTGCCAGCAGTGAATTGGGGGGGCGAACTGGGGCCAACGTCCTGACTTTC
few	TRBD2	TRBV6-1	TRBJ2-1	CATSGLASEQFF	TGTGCCACCTCGGGACTAGCGTCTGAGCAGTTCTTC
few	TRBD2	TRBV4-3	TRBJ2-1	CASSQIAGGFSEQFF	TGCGCCAGCAGCCAAATAGCGGGGGGGTTCAGTGAGCAGTTCTTC
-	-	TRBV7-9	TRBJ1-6	CASSFGGVSPLHF	TGTGCCAGCAGCTTCGGGGGCGTGTCACCCCTCCACTTT
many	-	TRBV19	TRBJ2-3	CASSPGNTDTQYF	TGTGCCTCCTCCCCGGGGAACACAGATACGCAGTATTTT
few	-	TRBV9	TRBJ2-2	CASKDSANTGELFF	TGTGCCAGCAAGGACAGTGCGAACACCGGGGAGCTGTTTTTT
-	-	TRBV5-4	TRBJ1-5	CASSQDTLYQPQHF	TGCGCCAGCAGCCAAGATACGTTGTATCAGCCCCAGCATTTT
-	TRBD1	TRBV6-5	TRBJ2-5	CASSYGTGLETQYF	TGTGCCAGCAGTTACGGGACAGGGCTTGAGACCCAGTACTTC
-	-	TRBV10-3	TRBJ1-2	CAISVRDGGCTF	TGTGCCATCAGTGTTAGGGATGGAGGCTGCACCTTC
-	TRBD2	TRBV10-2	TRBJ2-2	CASRRGTSGRVTTGELFF	TGCGCCAGCAGGAGGGGGACTAGCGGGAGAGTGACCACCGGGGAGCTGTTTTTT
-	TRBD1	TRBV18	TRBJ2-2	CASSPRENRGRVTGELFF	TGTGCCAGCTCACCAAGAGAGAACAGGGGTCGTGTCACCGGGGAGCTGTTTTTT
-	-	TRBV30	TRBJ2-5	CAWSVRVRETQYF	TGTGCCTGGAGTGTACGGGTGAGGGAGACCCAGTACTTC
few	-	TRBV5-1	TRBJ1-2	CASSLGGTTDYGYTF	TGCGCCAGCAGCCTTGGGGGGACCACCGACTATGGCTACACCTTC
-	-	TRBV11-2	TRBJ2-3	CASSLLPGSTDTQYF	TGTGCCAGCAGCTTGTTACCGGGAAGCACAGATACGCAGTATTTT
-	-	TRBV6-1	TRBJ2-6	CASSTDGANVLTF	TGTGCCAGCAGTACGGATGGGGCCAACGTCCTGACTTTC
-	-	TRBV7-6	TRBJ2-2	CASSFLGVDTGELFF	TGTGCCAGCAGCTTTTTAGGGGTGGACACCGGGGAGCTGTTTTTT
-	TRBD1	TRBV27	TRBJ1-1	CASSLYRGRIDTEAFF	TGTGCCAGCAGTTTATACAGGGGGCGCATCGACACTGAAGCTTTCTTT
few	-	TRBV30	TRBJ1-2	CAANHGRNYGYTF	TGTGCCGCCAACCACGGAAGAAACTATGGCTACACCTTC
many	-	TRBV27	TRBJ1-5	CASRNGHSQPQHF	TGTGCCAGCAGGAACGGGCACAGTCAGCCCCAGCATTTT
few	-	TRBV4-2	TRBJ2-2	CASSLGISVAGELFF	TGTGCCAGCAGCTTGGGGATTTCGGTCGCCGGGGAGCTGTTTTTT